This TCR beta chain was recovered during a study of OX40 agonist ivuxolimab in advanced cancers. About the research overall: Dose-escalation patients suffered from hepatocellular carcinoma, melanoma, renal cell or head and neck cancer. Study-wide points: Among T cells, CD8+ cells averaged more expanded clones than CD4+ cells. Within 6 weeks, CD4+ and CD8+ blood T cells expanded clonally at 0.1 to 3.0 mg/kg.

The table lists this clone with a count of one. No antigen is known for it. The length of the CDR3 is 14 residues. CDR1 is SGHAT, CDR2 FQNNGV, per germline. V lost 0 bases and J lost 3; bases outside the gene matches: 0. The assay was immunoSEQ multiplex PCR, and TCRdb's table has in-frame clones only and misses some. Seen here are about 61,000 clones, more than 65% observed once, and the top ten hold around 0.47%. The sample here was CD4+ or CD8+ T cells sorted from blood, taken in a trial of the OX40 agonist ivuxolimab. The clonotype originates from an adult with an advanced solid tumor such as melanoma, head and neck, liver or kidney cancer. The chain uses TRBV11-2 and TRBJ2-5; TRBD2 matches at 8 bases. Here the CDR3 DNA reads TGTGCCAGCAGCTTAGAGACTAGCGAAGAGACCCAGTACTTC. This translates into CASSLETSEETQYF.